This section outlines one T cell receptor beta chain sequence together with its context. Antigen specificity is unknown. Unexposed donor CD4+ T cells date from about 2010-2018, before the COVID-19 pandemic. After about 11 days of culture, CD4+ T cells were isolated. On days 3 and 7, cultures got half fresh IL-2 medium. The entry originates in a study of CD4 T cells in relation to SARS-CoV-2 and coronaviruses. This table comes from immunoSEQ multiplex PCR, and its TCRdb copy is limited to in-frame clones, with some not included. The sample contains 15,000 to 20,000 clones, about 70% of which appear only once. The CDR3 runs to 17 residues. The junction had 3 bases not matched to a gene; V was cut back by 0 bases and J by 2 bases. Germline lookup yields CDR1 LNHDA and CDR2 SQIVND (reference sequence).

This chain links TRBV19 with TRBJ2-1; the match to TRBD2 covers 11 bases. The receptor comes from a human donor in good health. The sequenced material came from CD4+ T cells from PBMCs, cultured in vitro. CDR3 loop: CASSIEGLAVPYNEQFF. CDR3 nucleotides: TGTGCCAGTAGTATAGAGGGACTAGCGGTCCCCTACAATGAGCAGTTCTTC.